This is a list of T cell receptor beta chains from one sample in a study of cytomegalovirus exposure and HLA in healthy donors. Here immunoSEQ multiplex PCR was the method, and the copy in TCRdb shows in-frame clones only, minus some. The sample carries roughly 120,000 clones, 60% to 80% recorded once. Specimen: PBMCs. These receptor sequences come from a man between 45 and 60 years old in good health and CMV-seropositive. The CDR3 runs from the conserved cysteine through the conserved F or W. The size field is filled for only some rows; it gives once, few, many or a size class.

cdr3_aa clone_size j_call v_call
CSVRTDSYEQYF NA TRBJ2-7 TRBV29-1
CASSLYTLRVDTQYF NA TRBJ2-3 TRBV11-1
CSVENSNLQGQIYEQYF NA TRBJ2-7 TRBV29-1
CASHRVATGELFF NA TRBJ2-2 TRBV6-5
CASSNPGTAATDTQYF NA TRBJ2-3 TRBV25-1
CASSPGTGVGSPLHF NA TRBJ1-6 TRBV7-6
CASGHLWTSGTTDTQYF NA TRBJ2-3 TRBV4-1
CASSPQGDKNIQYF NA TRBJ2-4 TRBV11-3
CASSQQGQGAYGYTF NA TRBJ1-2 TRBV6-5
CASSPQGRNTEAFF NA TRBJ1-1 TRBV19
CASRTGTSGRADTQYF NA TRBJ2-3 TRBV7-2
CASSLDRVDTQYF NA TRBJ2-3 TRBV5-1
CASLRRDRGAMNTEAFF few TRBJ1-1 TRBV2
CASSYTSGRRNEQFF NA TRBJ2-1 TRBV6-6
CASSFGHNQPQHF few TRBJ1-5 TRBV7-8
CASSGLAGGTYEQYF few TRBJ2-7 TRBV2
CASSLNVAGTGELFF NA TRBJ2-2 TRBV7-9
CASSRQGYEQFF NA TRBJ2-1 TRBV9
CATSARIAGDNQPQHF few TRBJ1-5 TRBV15
CASSRLGQGGVNTEAFF NA TRBJ1-1 TRBV18
CASSPGQFYGYTF NA TRBJ1-2 TRBV7-6
CSALKVQAYQETQYF NA TRBJ2-5 TRBV29-1
CASTIGGSGANVLTF NA TRBJ2-6 TRBV28
CASSYAGSTEAFF once TRBJ1-1 TRBV6-5
CASRLAGLIYEQYF NA TRBJ2-7 TRBV12-2
CASSQERVGGSSYNEQFF NA TRBJ2-1 TRBV5-4
CASKIPRGLGNEQFF NA TRBJ2-1 TRBV23-1
CASSIKQGGGSYNEQFF NA TRBJ2-1 TRBV19
CASSVGGEAGQPQHF NA TRBJ1-5 TRBV9
CASSLDQWSPGELFF NA TRBJ2-2 TRBV11-2
CASSPWTGSTYEQYF few TRBJ2-7 TRBV13
CASSAGEGRNQPQHF NA TRBJ1-5 TRBV11-2
CASSPQPLTDYGYTF NA TRBJ1-2 TRBV4-1
CASSIEQGTGANVLTF NA TRBJ2-6 TRBV28
CASSGYAGVVEETQYF NA TRBJ2-5 TRBV11-2
CASSQDWETGPYEQYF few TRBJ2-7 TRBV4-3
CASSERLGQFF NA TRBJ2-1 TRBV7-9
CASTQAYNEQFF NA TRBJ2-1 TRBV2
CASSPAPGKGVSYEQYF NA NA TRBV5-6
CASSWQTGGRTEAFF NA TRBJ1-1 TRBV5-4
CASSVGGGWANTEAFF NA TRBJ1-1 TRBV9
CASSSGRGGGSDTQYF NA TRBJ2-3 TRBV7-2
CASSFAGDTGSYEQYF NA TRBJ2-7 TRBV7-9
CARDGWSTEAFF NA TRBJ1-1 TRBV19
CASSHQGAAYEQYF NA TRBJ2-7 TRBV19
CASSKKQQQPQHF NA TRBJ1-5 TRBV21-1
CASSGGGLAGSTDTQYF NA TRBJ2-3 TRBV10-1
CASSYDFNNEQFF NA TRBJ2-1 TRBV6-6
CASSQRTDREKLFF NA TRBJ1-4 TRBV18
CAINSGGPNTDTQYF NA TRBJ2-3 TRBV10-3
CASSLAALGTGNYGYTF NA TRBJ1-2 TRBV7-6
CASSLAHGGAQYF NA TRBJ2-5 TRBV7-2
CASSYPTSNYGYTF NA TRBJ1-2 TRBV7-9
CASTGAGIQSKNIQYF few TRBJ2-4 TRBV19
CASSPVGGRVYEQYF NA TRBJ2-7 TRBV7-2
CASSQDWGLTDGYTF NA TRBJ1-2 TRBV14
CASSLGQGYTGELFF once TRBJ2-2 TRBV6-5